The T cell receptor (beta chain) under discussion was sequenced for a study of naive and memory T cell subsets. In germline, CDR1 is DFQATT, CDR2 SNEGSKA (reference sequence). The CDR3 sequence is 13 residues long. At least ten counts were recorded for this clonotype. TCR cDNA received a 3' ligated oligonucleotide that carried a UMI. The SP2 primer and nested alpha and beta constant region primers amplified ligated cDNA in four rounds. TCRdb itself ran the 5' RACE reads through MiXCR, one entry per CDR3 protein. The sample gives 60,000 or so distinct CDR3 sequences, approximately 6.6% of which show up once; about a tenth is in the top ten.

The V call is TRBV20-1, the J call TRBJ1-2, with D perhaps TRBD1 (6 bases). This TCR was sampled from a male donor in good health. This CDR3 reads CRPGAGAGYGYTF. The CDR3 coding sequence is TGCCGGCCGGGAGCGGGGGCTGGCTATGGCTACACCTTC.